The following is a T cell receptor (beta chain) sequence with its context. The antigen is undetermined. The data were taken from a study of molecular identifiers for immune sequencing clone quantification. Study observations and caveats: Over 99% of CMV-specific effector molecules, but under 1% of naive ones, were in clones above 20 copies. In a background of around 1 million naive cells, spiked Jurkat TCR RNA from one cell was reportedly detectable.

As previously described, bulk TCR libraries were made using listed TCR primers. TCRdb redid the calling of the PCR reads with MiXCR, one entry per CDR3 protein. The sample contains about 500,000 distinct CDR3 sequences, about 20% of which appear only once. Trimming took off 1 base at V and 5 bases at J, with 11 bases between the two ends. The CDR3 has 14 residues. In germline, CDR1 is MGHRA, CDR2 YSYEKL. The rearrangement uses TRBV4-1 and TRBJ1-1; D might be TRBD1 (6 bases). This clonotype was obtained from a human donor in good health. Some libraries in this study had Jurkat cell RNA spiked in. Material for sequencing was naive CD8+ T cells from blood, with Jurkat cell RNA spiked in. Subset: FACS-sorted CD8+CD4-CCR7+CD45RA+ naive T cells. The CDR3 DNA is TGCGCCAGCAGCCAAGTGCAAGGGGGGACTGAAGCTTTCTTT. Amino acids: CASSQVQGGTEAFF.